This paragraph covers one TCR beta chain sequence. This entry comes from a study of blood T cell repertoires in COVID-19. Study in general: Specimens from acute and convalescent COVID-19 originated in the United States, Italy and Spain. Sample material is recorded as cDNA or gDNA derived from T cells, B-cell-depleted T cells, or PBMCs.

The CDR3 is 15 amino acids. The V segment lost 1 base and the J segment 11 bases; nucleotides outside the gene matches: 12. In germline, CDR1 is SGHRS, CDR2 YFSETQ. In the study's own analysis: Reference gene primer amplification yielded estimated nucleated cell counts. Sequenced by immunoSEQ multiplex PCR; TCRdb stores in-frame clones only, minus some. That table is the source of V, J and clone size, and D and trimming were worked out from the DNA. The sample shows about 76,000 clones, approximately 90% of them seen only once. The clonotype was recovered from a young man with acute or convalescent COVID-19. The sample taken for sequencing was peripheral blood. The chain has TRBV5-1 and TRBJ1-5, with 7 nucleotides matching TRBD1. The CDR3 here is CASSLTGQAQSAQHF. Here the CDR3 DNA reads TGCGCCAGCAGCTTGACTGGACAGGCCCAATCAGCCCAGCATTTT.